This T cell receptor beta chain was obtained from a study of tumor-infiltrating lymphocytes in primary liver carcinoma. Making TCR beta cDNA involved 400 to 600 ng total RNA and a constant-region primer. For TCR beta, libraries were produced by three nested multiplex PCR rounds using slightly modified ARM-PCR. It was with TRBV1-TRBV30 forward primers and a C-beta reverse primer that the first two PCR rounds were run, at about 10 cycles each. TCRdb analysed the multiplex PCR reads with MiXCR anew, one entry per CDR3 protein. This sample has some 180,000 distinct CDR3 sequences, with roughly 80% found just once. CDR1 SGHAT and CDR2 FQNNGV come from the germline V gene. CDR3 length equals 13 residues. Concerning this clonotype: The junction and the germline gene differ at one end; a read error may be behind it.

Co-extraction of both nucleic acids (RNA and DNA) used 20-30 mg of unsorted bulk tissue. The V gene is TRBV11-2, the J gene TRBJ1-2; no clear D. What was sequenced was tumor tissue from primary liver carcinoma. The origin of this receptor is a man aged 40-49 years with primary liver carcinoma and hepatitis B virus infection. CDR3 in amino acids: CVSTLDGNYGYTF. The CDR3 DNA is TGTGTCAGCACCTTAGATGGAAACTATGGCTACACTTTC.